Following are 4 T cell receptor beta chains from one sample sequenced in a study of preoperative IRX-2 immunotherapy in early breast cancer. Here immunoSEQ multiplex PCR was the method, and the copy in TCRdb shows in-frame clones only, minus some. This sample has 35,000 to 45,000 clones, with roughly 77% found just once. Sample treatment: preoperative locoregional IRX-2 cytokine immunotherapy. The sample in question was tumor tissue, obtained after IRX-2 immunotherapy. These receptors came from a human donor with breast cancer.

The chain joins TRBV7-1 to TRBJ2-2; TRBD1 agrees at 7 bases. TRBV7-1 belongs to the ORF category, with a function that is uncertain. J was trimmed by 3 bases and V by 5 bases; bases with no gene match: 3. This CDR3 contains 14 residues. CDR3 region: CASSEQGYTGELFF. The DNA for the CDR3 is TGTGCCAGCAGCGAACAGGGGTACACCGGGGAGCTGTTTTTT.

The rearrangement joins TRBV28 to TRBJ2-7, with no clear D. The CDR3 spans 15 residues. V was trimmed by 2 bases and J by 2 bases, leaving 13 bases between them. Germline V gene data show CDR1 as MDHEN and CDR2 as SYDVKM. The CDR3 bases are TGTGCCAGCAGTTTAGCCAACGTCCGGACCTACGAGCAGTACTTC. It is translated as CASSLANVRTYEQYF.

V gene TRBV7-1 combines with J gene TRBJ1-4; a weak D match, TRBD1 (5 bases). TRBV7-1 is an open reading frame, and its role is uncertain. This CDR3 is built from 16 residues. Between the trimmed V and J ends, which lost 4 bases and 1 base, there was a span of 13 bases. CDR3 in DNA: TGTGCCAGCAGCTTAGTTCCGGGGGTAACTAATGAAAAACTGTTTTTT. Translating it yields CASSLVPGVTNEKLFF.

V and J are TRBV29-1 and TRBJ2-2; TRBD2 agrees at 14 bases. The CDR3 length is 17 residues. The germline V gene encodes CDR1 SQVTM and CDR2 ANQGSEA. Losses at the gene ends were 3 bases for V and 4 bases for J; bases not matched to a gene: 7. CDR3 loop: CSVDSTGLAGGTGELFF. The CDR3 DNA sequence: TGCAGCGTTGATTCGACCGGACTAGCGGGGGGCACCGGGGAGCTGTTTTTT.